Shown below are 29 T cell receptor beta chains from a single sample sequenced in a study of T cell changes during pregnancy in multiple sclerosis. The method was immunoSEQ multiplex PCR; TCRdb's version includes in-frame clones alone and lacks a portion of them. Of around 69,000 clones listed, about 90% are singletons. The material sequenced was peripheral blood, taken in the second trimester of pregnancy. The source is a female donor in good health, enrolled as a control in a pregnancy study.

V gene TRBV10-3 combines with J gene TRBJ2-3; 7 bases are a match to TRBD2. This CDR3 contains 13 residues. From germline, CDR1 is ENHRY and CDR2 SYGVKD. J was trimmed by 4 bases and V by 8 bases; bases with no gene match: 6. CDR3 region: CAIATSAADTQYF. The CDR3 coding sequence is TGTGCCATCGCAACTAGCGCCGCAGATACGCAGTATTTT.

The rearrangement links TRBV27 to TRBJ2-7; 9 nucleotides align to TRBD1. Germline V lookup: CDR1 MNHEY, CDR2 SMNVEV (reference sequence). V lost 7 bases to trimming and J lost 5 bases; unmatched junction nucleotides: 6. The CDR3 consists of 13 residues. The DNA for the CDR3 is TGTGCCAGCACCCGGGACAGGGTTAACGAGCAGTACTTC. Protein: CASTRDRVNEQYF.

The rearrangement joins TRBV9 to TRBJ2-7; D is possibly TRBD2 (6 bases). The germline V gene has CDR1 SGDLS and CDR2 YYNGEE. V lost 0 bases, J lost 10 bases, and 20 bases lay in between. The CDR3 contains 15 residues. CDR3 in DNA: TGTGCCAGCAGCGTAGGGAGGGCCTCCAGCGAGGAACAGTACTTC. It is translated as CASSVGRASSEEQYF. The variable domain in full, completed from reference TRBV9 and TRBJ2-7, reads DSGVTQTPKHLITATGQRVTLRCSPRSGDLSVYWYQQSLDQGLQFLIQYYNGEERAKGNILERFSAQQFPDLHSELNLSSLELGDSALYFCASSVGRASSEEQYFGPGTRLTVT.

In DNA, the CDR3 is TGTGCCAGCAGTCTCGACAGTTCGTACAATGAGCAGTTCTTC. Protein product: CASSLDSSYNEQFF. The chain links TRBV2 to TRBJ2-1, with D maybe TRBD1 (5 bases). Germline lookup yields CDR1 SNHLY and CDR2 FYNNEI. The CDR3 covers 14 residues. V lost 5 bases, J lost 4 bases, and 12 bases lay in between.

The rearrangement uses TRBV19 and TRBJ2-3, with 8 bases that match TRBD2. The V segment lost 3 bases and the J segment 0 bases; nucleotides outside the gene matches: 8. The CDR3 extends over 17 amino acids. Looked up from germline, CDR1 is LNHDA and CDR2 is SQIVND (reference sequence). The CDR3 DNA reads TGTGCCAGTAGTATGTACGGTAGCGGGGAAAGCACAGATACGCAGTATTTT. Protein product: CASSMYGSGESTDTQYF.

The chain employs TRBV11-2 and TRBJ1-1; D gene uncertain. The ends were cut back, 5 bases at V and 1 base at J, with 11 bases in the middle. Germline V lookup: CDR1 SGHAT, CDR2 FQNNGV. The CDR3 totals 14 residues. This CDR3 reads CASSLRDRNTEAFF. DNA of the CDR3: TGTGCCAGCAGCCTACGTGATAGGAACACTGAAGCTTTCTTT.

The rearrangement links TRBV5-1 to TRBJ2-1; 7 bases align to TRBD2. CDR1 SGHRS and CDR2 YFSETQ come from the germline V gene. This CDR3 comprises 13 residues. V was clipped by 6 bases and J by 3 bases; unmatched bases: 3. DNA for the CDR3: TGCGCCAGCACCTCTAGCGGCTACAATGAGCAGTTCTTC. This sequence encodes CASTSSGYNEQFF.

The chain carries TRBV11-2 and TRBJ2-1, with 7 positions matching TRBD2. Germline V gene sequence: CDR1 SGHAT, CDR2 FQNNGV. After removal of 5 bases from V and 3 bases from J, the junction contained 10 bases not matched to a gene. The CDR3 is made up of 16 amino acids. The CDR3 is CASSTSGGFNYNEQFF. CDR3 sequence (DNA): TGTGCCAGCAGCACATCGGGAGGCTTCAACTACAATGAGCAGTTCTTC.

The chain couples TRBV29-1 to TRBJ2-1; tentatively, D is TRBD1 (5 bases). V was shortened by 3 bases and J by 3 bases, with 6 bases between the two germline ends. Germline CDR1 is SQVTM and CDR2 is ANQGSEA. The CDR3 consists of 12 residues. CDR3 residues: CSVDDSYNEQFF. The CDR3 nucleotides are TGCAGCGTTGACGACAGCTACAATGAGCAGTTCTTC.

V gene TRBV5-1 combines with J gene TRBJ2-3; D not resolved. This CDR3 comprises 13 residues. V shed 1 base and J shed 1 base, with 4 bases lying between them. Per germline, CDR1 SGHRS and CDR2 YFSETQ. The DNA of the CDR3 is TGCGCCAGCAGCTTGCTCCGCACAGATACGCAGTATTTT. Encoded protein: CASSLLRTDTQYF.

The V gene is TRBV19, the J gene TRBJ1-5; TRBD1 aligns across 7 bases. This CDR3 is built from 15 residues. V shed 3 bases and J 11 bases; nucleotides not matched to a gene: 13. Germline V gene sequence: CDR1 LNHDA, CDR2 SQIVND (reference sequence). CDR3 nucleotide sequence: TGTGCCAGTAGTATTGAGGGGGCATTACAGGTAACCCAGCATTTT. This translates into CASSIEGALQVTQHF.

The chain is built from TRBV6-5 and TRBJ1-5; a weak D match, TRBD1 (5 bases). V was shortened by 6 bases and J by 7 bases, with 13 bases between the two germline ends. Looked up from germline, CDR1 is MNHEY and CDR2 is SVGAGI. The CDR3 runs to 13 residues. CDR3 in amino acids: CASSTGVKQPQHF. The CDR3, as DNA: TGTGCCAGCAGCACGGGGGTGAAGCAGCCCCAGCATTTT.

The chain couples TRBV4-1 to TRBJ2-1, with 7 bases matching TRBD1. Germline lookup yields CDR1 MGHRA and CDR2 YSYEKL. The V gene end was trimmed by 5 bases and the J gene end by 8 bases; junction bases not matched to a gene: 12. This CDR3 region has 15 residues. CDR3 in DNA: TGCGCCAGCAGCGAACGGACCGGGACAGTAGATGAGCAGTTCTTC. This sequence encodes CASSERTGTVDEQFF.

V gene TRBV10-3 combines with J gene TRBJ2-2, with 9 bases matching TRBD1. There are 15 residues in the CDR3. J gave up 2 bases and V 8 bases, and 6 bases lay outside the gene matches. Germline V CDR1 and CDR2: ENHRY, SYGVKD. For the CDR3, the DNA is TGTGCCATCCCCAGGGACAGGGAAAACACCGGGGAGCTGTTTTTT. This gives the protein CAIPRDRENTGELFF.

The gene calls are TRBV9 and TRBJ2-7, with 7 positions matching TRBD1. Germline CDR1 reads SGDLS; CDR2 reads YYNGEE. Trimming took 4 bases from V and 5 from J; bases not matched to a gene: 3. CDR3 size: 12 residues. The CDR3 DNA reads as TGTGCCAGCAGCTCGACAGGGCACGAGCAGTACTTC. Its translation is CASSSTGHEQYF. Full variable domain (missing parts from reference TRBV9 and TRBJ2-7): DSGVTQTPKHLITATGQRVTLRCSPRSGDLSVYWYQQSLDQGLQFLIQYYNGEERAKGNILERFSAQQFPDLHSELNLSSLELGDSALYFCASSSTGHEQYFGPGTRLTVT.

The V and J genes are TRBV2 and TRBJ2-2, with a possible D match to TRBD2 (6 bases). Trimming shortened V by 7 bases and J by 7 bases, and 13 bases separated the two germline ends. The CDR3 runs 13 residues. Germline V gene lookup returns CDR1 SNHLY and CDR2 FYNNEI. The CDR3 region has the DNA TGTGCCAGCAAGGAGGGGACGAACGGGGAGCTGTTTTTT. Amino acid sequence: CASKEGTNGELFF.

Written as DNA, the CDR3 is TGCGCCAGCAGCCCGGGACTAGCGGCCGCACCCTCCTACGAGCAGTACTTC. This gives the protein CASSPGLAAAPSYEQYF. J is TRBJ2-7 and V is TRBV5-1; TRBD2 matches at 11 bases. J was trimmed by 0 bases and V by 4 bases; bases with no gene match: 9. The CDR3 length is 17 residues. Per the germline V gene, CDR1 is SGHRS and CDR2 is YFSETQ.

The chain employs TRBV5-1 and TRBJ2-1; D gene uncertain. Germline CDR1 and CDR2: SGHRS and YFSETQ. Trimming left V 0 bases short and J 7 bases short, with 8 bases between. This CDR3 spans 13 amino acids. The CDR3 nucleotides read TGCGCCAGCAGCTTGGTTACGCAGAATGAGCAGTTCTTC. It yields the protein CASSLVTQNEQFF.

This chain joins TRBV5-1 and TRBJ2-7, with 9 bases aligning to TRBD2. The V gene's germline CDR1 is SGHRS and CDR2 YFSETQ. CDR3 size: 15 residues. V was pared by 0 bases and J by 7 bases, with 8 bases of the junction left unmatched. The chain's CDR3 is CASSLAAGGPIEQYF. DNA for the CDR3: TGCGCCAGCAGCTTGGCTGCGGGAGGGCCGATTGAGCAGTACTTC.

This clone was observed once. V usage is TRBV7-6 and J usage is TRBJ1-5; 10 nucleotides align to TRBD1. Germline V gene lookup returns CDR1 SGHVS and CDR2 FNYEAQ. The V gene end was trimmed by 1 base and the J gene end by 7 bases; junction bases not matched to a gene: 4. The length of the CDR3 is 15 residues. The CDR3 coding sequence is TGTGCCAGCAGCTTAGGACAGGGGGCACGACAGCCCCAGCATTTT. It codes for CASSLGQGARQPQHF.

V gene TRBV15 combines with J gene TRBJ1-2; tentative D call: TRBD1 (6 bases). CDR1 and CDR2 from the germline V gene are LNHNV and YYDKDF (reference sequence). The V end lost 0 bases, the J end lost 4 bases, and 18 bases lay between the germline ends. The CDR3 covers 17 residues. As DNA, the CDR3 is TGTGCCACCAGCAGAGATAAGGCGACAGGCCTAGGCTATGGCTACACCTTC. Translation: CATSRDKATGLGYGYTF.

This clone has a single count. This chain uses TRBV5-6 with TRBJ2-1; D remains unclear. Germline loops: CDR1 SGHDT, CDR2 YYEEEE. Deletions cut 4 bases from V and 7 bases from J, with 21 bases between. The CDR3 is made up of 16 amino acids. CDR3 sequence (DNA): TGTGCCAGCAGCCTACCGGATTTGCTACGGCGGAATGAGCAGTTCTTC. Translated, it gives CASSLPDLLRRNEQFF.

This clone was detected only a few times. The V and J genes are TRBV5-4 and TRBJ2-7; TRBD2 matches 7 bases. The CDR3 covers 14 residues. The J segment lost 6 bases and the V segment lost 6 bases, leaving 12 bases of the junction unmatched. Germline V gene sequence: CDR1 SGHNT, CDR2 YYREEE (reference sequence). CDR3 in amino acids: CASTVGTKPSEQYF. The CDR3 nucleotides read TGTGCCAGCACCGTAGGGACTAAACCCAGCGAGCAGTACTTC.

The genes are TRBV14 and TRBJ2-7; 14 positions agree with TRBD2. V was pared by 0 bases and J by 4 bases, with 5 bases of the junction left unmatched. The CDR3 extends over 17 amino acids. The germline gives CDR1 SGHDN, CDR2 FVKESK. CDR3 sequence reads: CASSQDGTSGSKYEQYF. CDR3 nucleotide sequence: TGTGCCAGCAGCCAAGACGGGACTAGCGGGAGCAAATACGAGCAGTACTTC.

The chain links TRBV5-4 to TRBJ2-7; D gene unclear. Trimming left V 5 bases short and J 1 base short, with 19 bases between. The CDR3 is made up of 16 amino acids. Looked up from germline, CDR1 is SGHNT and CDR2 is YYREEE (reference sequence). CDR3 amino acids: CASSPSGPGLSYEQYF. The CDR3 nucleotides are TGTGCCAGCAGTCCGAGTGGGCCCGGCCTTTCCTACGAGCAGTACTTC.

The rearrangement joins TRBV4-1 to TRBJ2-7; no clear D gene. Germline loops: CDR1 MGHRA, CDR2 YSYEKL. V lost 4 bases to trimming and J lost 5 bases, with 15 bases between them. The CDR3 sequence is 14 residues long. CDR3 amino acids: CASSRPGALNEQYF. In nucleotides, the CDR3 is TGCGCCAGCAGCCGCCCCGGTGCCTTGAACGAGCAGTACTTC.

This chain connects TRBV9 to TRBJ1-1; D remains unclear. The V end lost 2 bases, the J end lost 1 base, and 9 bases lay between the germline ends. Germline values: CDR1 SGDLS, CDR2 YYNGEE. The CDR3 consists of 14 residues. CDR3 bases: TGTGCCAGCAGCGTCGGGAGAGAGAACACTGAAGCTTTCTTT. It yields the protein CASSVGRENTEAFF.

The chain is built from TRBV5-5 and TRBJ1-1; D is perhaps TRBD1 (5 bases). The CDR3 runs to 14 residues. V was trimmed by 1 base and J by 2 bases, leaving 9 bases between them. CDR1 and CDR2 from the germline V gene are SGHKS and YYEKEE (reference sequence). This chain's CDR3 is CASSLTGPNTEAFF. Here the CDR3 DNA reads TGTGCCAGCAGCTTGACAGGCCCAAACACTGAAGCTTTCTTT.

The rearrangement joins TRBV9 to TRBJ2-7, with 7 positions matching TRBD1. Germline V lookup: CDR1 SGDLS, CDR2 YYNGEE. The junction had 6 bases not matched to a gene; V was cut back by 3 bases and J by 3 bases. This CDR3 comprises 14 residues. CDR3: CASSGGRGNYEQYF. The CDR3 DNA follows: TGTGCCAGCAGCGGTGGCAGGGGGAACTACGAGCAGTACTTC.